This TCR beta chain was recorded in a study of OX40 agonist ivuxolimab in advanced cancers. On this clone: What it recognizes is unknown.

Peripheral blood came from all dose cohorts at three timepoints. Using immunoSEQ multiplex PCR, the repertoire was profiled, and TCRdb retains in-frame clones only, with some absent. The repertoire consists of 70,000 to 85,000 clones, with more than 90% occurring once and the leading ten covering more than 4%. Trimming cost V 1 base and J 2 bases, with 9 bases left between them. This CDR3 comprises 15 residues. CDR1 and CDR2 (germline): SGHTA, FQGTGA. Study-level points and caveats: On average, CD8+ T cells showed a greater number of expanded clones than CD4+. Among the lowest peripheral clonal expansion occurred in 0.1-3.0 mg/kg partial responders. Expanded peripheral T-cell antigen specificity went undetermined.

The sequences come from CD4+ or CD8+ T cells sorted from blood, collected in a trial of the OX40 agonist ivuxolimab. This sequence was found in an adult with an advanced solid tumor such as melanoma, head and neck, liver or kidney cancer. The V and J genes are TRBV7-3 and TRBJ2-1; D possibly corresponds to TRBD2 (6 bases). CDR3 nucleotides: TGTGCCAGCAGCTTAATGGGGGGAACCTACAATGAGCAGTTCTTC. As protein: CASSLMGGTYNEQFF. The whole variable domain, filled in from reference TRBV7-3 and TRBJ2-1, reads GAGVSQTPSNKVTEKGKYVELRCDPISGHTALYWYRQSLGQGPEFLIYFQGTGAADDSGLPNDRFFAVRPEGSVSTLKIQRTERGDSAVYLCASSLMGGTYNEQFFGPGTRLTVL.